This T cell receptor (beta chain) was captured in a study of response to subunit inactivated influenza vaccine. MiXCR, applied by TCRdb to the RT-PCR reads, yields one record per CDR3 protein. The repertoire holds 200,000 to 250,000 distinct CDR3 sequences, with 9% to 15% as singletons. About this clonotype: Its antigen is not known.

Findings of the study overall: A suggestion made by the authors is that each seasonal influenza vaccination recruits few new T cells.

CDR3 length equals 14 residues. Germline V gene sequence: CDR1 MDHEN, CDR2 SYDVKM. The J segment lost 4 bases and the V segment lost 9 bases, leaving 5 bases of the junction unmatched. V gene TRBV28 combines with J gene TRBJ2-6; 8 nucleotides match TRBD1. This clonotype was sampled from a man aged 45-65 years who received an inactivated influenza vaccine. The sequencing used non-naive T cells sorted from PBMCs, collected around 15 days before vaccination. In DNA form, the CDR3 reads TGTGCCAGTGGGACAGGAGAGGGGGCCAACGTCCTGACTTTC. Its translation is CASGTGEGANVLTF.